This TCR beta chain was found in a study of T cells in Graves' hyperthyroidism and ophthalmopathy. On the study more broadly: Peripheral blood was taken when the disease was first diagnosed, before any treatment began. Study findings and constraints: Separation of ophthalmopathy from stable hyperthyroidism was achieved by a 13 V-J model. Most clonotypes expanded in thyroid above 0.001 were likewise present in blood.

Turning to this clonotype: The antigen remains unidentified.

This CDR3 has 15 residues. V lost 5 bases and J 3 bases, leaving 16 bases between the germline ends. Germline V gives CDR1 LNHDA, CDR2 SQIVND (reference sequence). Authors of the study amplified TCR beta CDR3 regions from RNA transcripts. First-round RT-PCR of the TCR CDR3 relied on the HTBI primer set. One entry per CDR3 protein, called by TCRdb with MiXCR from the multiplex PCR reads. The top ten hold around 17% of the sample, which has roughly 530,000 distinct CDR3 sequences, about 15% seen once. The clonotype originates from a woman aged 18-29 years with Graves' ophthalmopathy. This chain uses TRBV19 with TRBJ1-2; D gene ambiguous. The sample taken for sequencing was blood. CDR3: CASSSSGRAHYGYTF. As DNA, the CDR3 is TGTGCCAGTAGTTCATCCGGTCGGGCCCACTATGGCTACACCTTC.